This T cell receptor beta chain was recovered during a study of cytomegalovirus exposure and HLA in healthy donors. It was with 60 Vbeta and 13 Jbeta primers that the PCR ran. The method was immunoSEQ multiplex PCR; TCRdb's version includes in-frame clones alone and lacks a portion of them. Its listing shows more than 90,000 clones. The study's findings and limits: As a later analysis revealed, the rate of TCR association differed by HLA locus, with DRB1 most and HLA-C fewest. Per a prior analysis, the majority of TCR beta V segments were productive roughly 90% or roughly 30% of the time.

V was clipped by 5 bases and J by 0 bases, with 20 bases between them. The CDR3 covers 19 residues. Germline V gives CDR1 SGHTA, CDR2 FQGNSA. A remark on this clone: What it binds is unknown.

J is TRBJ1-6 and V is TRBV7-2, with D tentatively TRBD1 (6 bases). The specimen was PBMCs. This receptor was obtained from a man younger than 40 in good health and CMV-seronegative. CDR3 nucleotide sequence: TGTGCCAGCAGCCGCAGCTCCGGGACACTAAGCTCCTATAATTCACCCCTCCACTTT. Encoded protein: CASSRSSGTLSSYNSPLHF.